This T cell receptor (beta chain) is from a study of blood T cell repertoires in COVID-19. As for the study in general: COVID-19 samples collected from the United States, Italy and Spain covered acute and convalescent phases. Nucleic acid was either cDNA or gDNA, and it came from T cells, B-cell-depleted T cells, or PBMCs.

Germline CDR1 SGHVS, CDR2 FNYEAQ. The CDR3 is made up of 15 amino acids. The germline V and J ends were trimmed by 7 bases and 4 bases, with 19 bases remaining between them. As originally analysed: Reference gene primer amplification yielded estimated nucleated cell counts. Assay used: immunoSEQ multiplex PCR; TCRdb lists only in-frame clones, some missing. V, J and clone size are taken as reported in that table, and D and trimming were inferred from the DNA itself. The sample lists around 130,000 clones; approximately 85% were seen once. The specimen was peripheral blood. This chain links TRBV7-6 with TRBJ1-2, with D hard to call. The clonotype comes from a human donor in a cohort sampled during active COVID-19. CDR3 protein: CASTPRSGVSYGYTF. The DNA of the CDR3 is TGTGCCAGCACCCCCAGGTCCGGGGTCTCCTATGGCTACACCTTC.